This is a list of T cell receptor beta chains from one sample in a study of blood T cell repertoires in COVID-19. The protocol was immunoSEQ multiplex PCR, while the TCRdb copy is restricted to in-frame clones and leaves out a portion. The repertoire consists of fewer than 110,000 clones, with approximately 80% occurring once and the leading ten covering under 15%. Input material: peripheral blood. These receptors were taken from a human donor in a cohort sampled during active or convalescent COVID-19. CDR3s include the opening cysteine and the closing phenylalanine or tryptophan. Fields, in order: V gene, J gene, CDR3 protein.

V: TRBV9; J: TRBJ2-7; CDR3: CASSPTGGGPYEQYF
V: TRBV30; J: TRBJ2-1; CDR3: CAWSVLGSVWVNEQFF
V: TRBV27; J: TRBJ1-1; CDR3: CASSFGQGREAFF
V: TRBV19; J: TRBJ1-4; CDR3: CASSTGQGAEKLFF
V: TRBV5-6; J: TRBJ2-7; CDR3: CASTGGSSYEQYF
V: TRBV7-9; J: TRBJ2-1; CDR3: CASSFGTGGFNEQFF
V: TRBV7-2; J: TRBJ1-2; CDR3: CASSRTGGDYGYTF
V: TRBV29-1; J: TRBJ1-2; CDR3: CSVNAGGFGGYTF
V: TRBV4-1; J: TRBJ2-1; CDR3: CASSRTPGGPYNEQFF
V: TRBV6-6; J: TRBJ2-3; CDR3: CASSYRVAGGDTQYF
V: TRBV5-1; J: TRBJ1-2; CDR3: CASSRRQGANYGYTF
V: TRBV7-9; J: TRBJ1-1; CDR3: CASSLTGGYTEAFF
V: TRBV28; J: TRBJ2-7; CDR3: CASLRPGLAYSEQYF
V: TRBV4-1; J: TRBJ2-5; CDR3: CASSQRLAGGQETQYF
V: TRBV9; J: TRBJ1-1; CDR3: CASSVVGRGGGTEAFF
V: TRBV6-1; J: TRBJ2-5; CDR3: CASSEGTAQETQYF
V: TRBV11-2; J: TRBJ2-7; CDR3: CASSFSYEQYF
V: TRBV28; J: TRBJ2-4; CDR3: CASSLTGDLAKNIQYF
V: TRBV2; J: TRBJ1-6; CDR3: CASSDDRAANSPLHF
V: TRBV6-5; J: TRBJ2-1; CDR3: CASRVGEGVTNEQFF
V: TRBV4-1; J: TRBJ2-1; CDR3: CASRRLALGYNEQFF
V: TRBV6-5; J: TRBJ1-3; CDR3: CASSYGAAGNTIYF
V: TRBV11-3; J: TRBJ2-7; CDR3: CASSLRDRGMYEQYF
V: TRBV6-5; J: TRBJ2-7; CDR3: CASSYLPDRGTYEQYF
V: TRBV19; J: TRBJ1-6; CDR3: CASSIRTGPSPLHF
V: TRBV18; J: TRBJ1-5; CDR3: CASSPTEGQPQHF
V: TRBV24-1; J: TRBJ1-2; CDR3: CATKGTGKENGYTF